This TCR beta chain was captured by sequencing in a study of T cell changes during pregnancy in multiple sclerosis. V shed 2 bases, J shed 4 bases, and the junction held 9 bases outside the gene matches. Germline values: CDR1 KGHSH, CDR2 LQKENI. CDR3 length equals 16 residues. Profiling relied on immunoSEQ multiplex PCR, and the TCRdb table lists in-frame clones only, not all of them. Altogether approximately 90,000 clones are present, 91% being singletons, with the ten largest covering around 1%. The material was peripheral blood, obtained before pregnancy. The rearrangement joins TRBV18 to TRBJ1-1; 8 nucleotides line up with TRBD1. This TCR was sampled from a female donor with multiple sclerosis, enrolled in a pregnancy study. The CDR3 protein is CASSPRAIGTGTEAFF. The CDR3 DNA reads as TGTGCCAGCTCACCAAGGGCGATCGGGACAGGCACTGAAGCTTTCTTT.